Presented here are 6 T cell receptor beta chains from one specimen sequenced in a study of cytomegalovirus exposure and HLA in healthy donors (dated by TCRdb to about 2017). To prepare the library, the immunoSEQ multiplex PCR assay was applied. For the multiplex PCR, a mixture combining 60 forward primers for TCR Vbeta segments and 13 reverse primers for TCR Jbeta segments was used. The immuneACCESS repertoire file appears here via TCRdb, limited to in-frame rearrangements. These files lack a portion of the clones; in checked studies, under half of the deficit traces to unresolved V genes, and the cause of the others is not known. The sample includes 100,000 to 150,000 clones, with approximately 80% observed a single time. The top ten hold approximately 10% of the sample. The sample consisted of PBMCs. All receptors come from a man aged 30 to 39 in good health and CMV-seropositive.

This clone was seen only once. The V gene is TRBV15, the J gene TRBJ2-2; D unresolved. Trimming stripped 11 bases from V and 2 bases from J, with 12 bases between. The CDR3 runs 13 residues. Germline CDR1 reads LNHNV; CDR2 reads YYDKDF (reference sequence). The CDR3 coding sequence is TGTGCCCCGCCCAGGCTTAACACCGGGGAGCTGTTTTTT. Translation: CAPPRLNTGELFF.

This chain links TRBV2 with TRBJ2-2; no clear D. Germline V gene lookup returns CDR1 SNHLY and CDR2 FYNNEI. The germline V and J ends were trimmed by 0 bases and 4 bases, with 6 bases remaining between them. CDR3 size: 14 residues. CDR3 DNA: TGTGCCAGCAGTGAAGCGCTACTCACCGGGGAGCTGTTTTTT. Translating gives CASSEALLTGELFF.

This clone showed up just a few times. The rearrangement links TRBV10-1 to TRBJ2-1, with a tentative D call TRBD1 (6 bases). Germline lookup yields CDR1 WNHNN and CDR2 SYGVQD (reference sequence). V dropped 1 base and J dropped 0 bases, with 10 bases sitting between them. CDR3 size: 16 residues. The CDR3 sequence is CASSEYRVNSYNEQFF. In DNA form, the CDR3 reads TGCGCCAGCAGTGAGTACAGGGTCAACTCCTACAATGAGCAGTTCTTC.

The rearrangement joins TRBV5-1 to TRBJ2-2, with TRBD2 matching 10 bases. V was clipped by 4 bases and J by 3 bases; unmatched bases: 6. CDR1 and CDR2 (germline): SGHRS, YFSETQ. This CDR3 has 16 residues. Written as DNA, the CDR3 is TGCGCCAGCAGCAAACTAGCGGGGCCCTACACCGGGGAGCTGTTTTTT. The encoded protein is CASSKLAGPYTGELFF.

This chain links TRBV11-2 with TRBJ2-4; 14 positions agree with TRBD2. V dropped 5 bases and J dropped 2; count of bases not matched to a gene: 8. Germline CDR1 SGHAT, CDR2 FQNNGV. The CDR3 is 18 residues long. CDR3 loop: CASSIGLAGGVSKNIQYF. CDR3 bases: TGTGCCAGCAGCATCGGACTAGCGGGGGGTGTGTCCAAAAACATTCAGTACTTC. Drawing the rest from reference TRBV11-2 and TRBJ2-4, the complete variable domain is EAGVAQSPRYKIIEKRQSVAFWCNPISGHATLYWYQQILGQGPKLLIQFQNNGVVDDSQLPKDRFSAERLKGVDSTLKIQPAKLEDSAVYLCASSIGLAGGVSKNIQYFGAGTRLSVL.

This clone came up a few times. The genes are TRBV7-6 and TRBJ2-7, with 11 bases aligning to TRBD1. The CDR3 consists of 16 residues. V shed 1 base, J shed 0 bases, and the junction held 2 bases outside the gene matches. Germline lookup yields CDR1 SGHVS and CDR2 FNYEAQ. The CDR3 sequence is CASSLGGTGGSYEQYF. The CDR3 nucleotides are TGTGCCAGCAGCTTAGGGGGGACAGGGGGCTCCTACGAGCAGTACTTC.